The 25 T cell receptor beta chains given below trace back to one sample, sequenced in a study of regulatory T cells in long-lasting Graves disease. Investigators prepared the TCR beta libraries by applying iRepertoire HTBI primers and Arm-PCR of CDR3 regions. TCRdb re-called the multiplex PCR reads through MiXCR, storing one row per CDR3 protein. The table lists 250,000 to 300,000 distinct CDR3 sequences, around 20% of them singletons. Described time point: persistent/refractory GD, antithyroid drugs over 5 years with positive TRAb. RNA from PBMCs was the source of the TCR library. Here the sequenced sample was peripheral blood mononuclear cells (PBMCs), taken when the disease was refractory, from a patient treated with antithyroid drugs. The origin of the receptors is a female donor with Graves disease.

This clonotype was counted once. A much larger clone sits a single nucleotide away, making a read error possible. J is TRBJ1-1 and V is TRBV6-9; D unresolved. The V gene's germline CDR1 is MNHGY and CDR2 SVAAGI. The CDR3 sequence is 11 residues long. The CDR3 region has the DNA TGTGCCAGCAGTTACATCACTGAAGCTTACTTT. Translation gives CASSYITEAYF.

This clonotype appeared many times. The chain carries TRBV6-2 or TRBV6-3 and TRBJ2-7, with TRBD2 matching 9 bases. CDR3 size: 19 residues. Germline V gene sequence: CDR1 MNHEY, CDR2 SVGEGT. V gave up 2 bases and J gave up 3 bases; unmatched junction bases: 17. CDR3 coding DNA: TGTGCCAGCAGTTACCCAAGGCTAGCGGGATCCCGTTTCCTCTACGAGCAGTACTTC. This encodes CASSYPRLAGSRFLYEQYF.

The table lists this clonotype with many counts. This chain links TRBV3-1 with TRBJ1-2; D remains unclear. Looked up from germline, CDR1 is LGHDT and CDR2 is YNNKEL (reference sequence). The CDR3 is 13 residues long. V was pared by 4 bases and J by 4 bases, with 10 bases between. CDR3 DNA: TGTGCCAGCAGCCCCGGTCGGGGCTATGGCTACACCTTC. Protein sequence: CASSPGRGYGYTF.

The rearrangement links TRBV10-3 to TRBJ1-5, with D perhaps TRBD1 (6 bases). The CDR3 contains 18 residues. CDR1 and CDR2 (germline): ENHRY, SYGVKD. V was pared by 3 bases and J by 2 bases, with 20 bases between. The CDR3 loop reads CAISDVDRGSGGNQPQHF. The CDR3 bases are TGTGCCATCAGTGATGTGGATAGGGGGAGTGGAGGCAATCAGCCCCAGCATTTT.

This clonotype was recorded a few times. The chain uses TRBV28 and TRBJ1-3; no reliable D call. Germline V gene data show CDR1 as MDHEN and CDR2 as SYDVKM. Trimming pared 6 bases from V and 1 base from J, leaving 10 bases between. This CDR3 has 14 amino acids. CDR3 sequence: CASSPTLSGNTIYF. In nucleotides, the CDR3 is TGTGCCAGCAGCCCGACACTTTCTGGAAACACCATATATTTT. Together with reference TRBV28 and TRBJ1-3, the CDR3 gives the full variable domain: DVKVTQSSRYLVKRTGEKVFLECVQDMDHENMFWYRQDPGLGLRLIYFSYDVKMKEKGDIPEGYSVSREKKERFSLILESASTNQTSMYLCASSPTLSGNTIYFGEGSWLTVV.

Comments on this clonotype: A single base separates this from a much larger clone, so it may be a read error. This chain connects TRBV5-6 to TRBJ2-5; D is ambiguous. Per the germline V gene, CDR1 is SGHDT and CDR2 is YYEEEE. The length of the CDR3 is 14 residues. The CDR3 DNA reads TGTACCAGCAGCTTGGTGTCCCGGACCGAGACCCAGTACTTC. It specifies CTSSLVSRTETQYF.

This clonotype has a count of ten or more. The chain joins TRBV6-1 to TRBJ1-2; weak D call: TRBD1 (6 bases). The germline V gene has CDR1 MNHNS and CDR2 SASEGT. The CDR3 loop spans 13 amino acids. The V end lost 8 bases, the J end lost 2 bases, and 12 bases lay between the germline ends. CDR3 amino acids: CASRRDTNYGYTF. Here the CDR3 DNA reads TGTGCCAGCCGCCGGGACACGAACTATGGCTACACCTTC.

The sample holds many counts of this clonotype. The chain combines TRBV29-1 with TRBJ1-2; TRBD1 is a possible D gene (6 bases). V lost 7 bases, J lost 5 bases, and 14 bases lay in between. This CDR3 spans 12 amino acids. CDR1 and CDR2 from the germline V gene are SQVTM and ANQGSEA. CDR3 DNA: TGCAGCGGTGGGACAAGAGATTATGGCTACACCTTC. Its protein product is CSGGTRDYGYTF.

The chain recombines TRBV7-9 with TRBJ2-1, with 8 bases that match TRBD2. Trimming took 5 bases from V and 2 from J; bases not matched to a gene: 8. The germline gives CDR1 SEHNR, CDR2 FQNEAQ (reference sequence). This CDR3 has 16 residues. In DNA, the CDR3 is TGTGCCAGCAGCCAAGTGGGACTAGTTACCTACAATGAGCAGTTCTTC. This translates into CASSQVGLVTYNEQFF.

The sample holds a few counts of this clonotype. This rearrangement joins TRBV7-2 to TRBJ2-7; 10 bases line up with TRBD2. Germline V gene sequence: CDR1 SGHTA, CDR2 FQGNSA. V shed 6 bases, J shed 0 bases, and the junction held 11 bases outside the gene matches. The CDR3 is 17 amino acids. CDR3 nucleotides: TGTGCCAGCAGTTATGAGCGGGAGGGCCTAGACTCCTACGAGCAGTACTTC. As protein: CASSYEREGLDSYEQYF.

Only a few counts were recorded for this clonotype. The CDR3 nucleotides read TGTGCCAGTAGAGCTCAGACAAGTACTGAAGCTTTCTTT. Translating it yields CASRAQTSTEAFF. The J gene is TRBJ1-1, the V gene TRBV19; the D is unclear. V was clipped by 6 bases and J by 5 bases, with 13 bases between them. The CDR3 length is 13 residues. Germline lookup yields CDR1 LNHDA and CDR2 SQIVND (reference sequence).

As concerns this clonotype: This likely comes from a read error, as the CDR3 has no conserved phenylalanine or tryptophan at its end. The V and J genes are TRBV19 and TRBJ2-2; tentatively, D is TRBD2 (5 bases). V lost 3 bases and J 3 bases, leaving 14 bases between the germline ends. The CDR3 consists of 16 residues. Germline loops: CDR1 LNHDA, CDR2 SQIVND (reference sequence). CDR3 sequence (DNA): TGTGCCAGTAGTATCTATTCGGGAACCTACACCGGGGAGCTGTTTTCT. As protein: CASSIYSGTYTGELFS.

Ten or more counts support this clonotype. The V gene is TRBV6-1, the J gene TRBJ2-7, with TRBD1 identical over 9 bases. V was pared by 5 bases and J by 2 bases, with 4 bases of the junction left unmatched. The CDR3 contains 14 residues. CDR1 is MNHNS and CDR2 is SASEGT in the germline V gene. CDR3 coding DNA: TGTGCCAGCAGTAGGACAGGGGTCCCCTACGAGCAGTACTTC. Amino acids: CASSRTGVPYEQYF.

This clonotype was observed a handful of times. The V and J genes are TRBV20-1 and TRBJ1-2; 9 bases agree with TRBD1. Germline trimming cut 2 bases from V and 3 bases from J; bases unmatched to any gene: 13. The CDR3 consists of 17 residues. The germline V gene has CDR1 DFQATT and CDR2 SNEGSKA (reference sequence). The chain's CDR3 is CSARSDRGLNTYYGYTF. Written as DNA, the CDR3 is TGCAGTGCTAGATCGGACAGGGGCCTTAATACCTACTATGGCTACACCTTC.

CDR3 protein: CASSHRWGLTQPQHF. DNA of the CDR3: TGCGCCAGCAGCCACCGTTGGGGTTTGACTCAGCCCCAGCATTTT. The rearrangement links TRBV10-2 to TRBJ1-5; D uncertain. The length of the CDR3 is 15 residues. V shed 6 bases and J shed 6 bases, with 18 bases lying between them. Germline assignment: CDR1 WSHSY and CDR2 SAAADI.

This clonotype was counted between two and nine times. The chain links TRBV7-2 to TRBJ2-7; the match to TRBD1 covers 9 bases. Germline V gene lookup returns CDR1 SGHTA and CDR2 FQGNSA. The CDR3 covers 17 residues. With 4 bases clipped from V and 2 bases from J, the junction kept 12 bases outside the gene matches. The CDR3 region has the DNA TGTGCCAGCAGCTGGGGGTGGGGACAGGGTACTGCCTACGAGCAGTACTTC. Its translation is CASSWGWGQGTAYEQYF.

Ten or more counts support this clonotype. The rearrangement uses TRBV3-1 and TRBJ1-2; 8 bases are a match to TRBD1. The trim removed 4 bases at V and 6 bases at J, leaving 7 bases unmatched. The CDR3 is 14 residues long. Germline V gives CDR1 LGHDT, CDR2 YNNKEL (reference sequence). In nucleotides, the CDR3 is TGTGCCAGCAGCCCTGGACAGGGCCGGGATGGCTACACCTTC. This gives the protein CASSPGQGRDGYTF. Filled out from reference TRBV3-1 and TRBJ1-2, the complete variable domain reads DTAVSQTPKYLVTQMGNDKSIKCEQNLGHDTMYWYKQDSKKFLKIMFSYNNKELIINETVPNRFSPKSPDKAHLNLHINSLELGDSAVYFCASSPGQGRDGYTFGSGTRLTVV.

Points on this clonotype: One base away lies a much larger clone, so this may be a sequencing read error. The rearrangement uses TRBV7-2 and TRBJ1-2, with D hard to call. The CDR3 totals 13 residues. The germline gives CDR1 SGHTA, CDR2 FQGNSA. The CDR3 DNA reads TGTGCCAGCAGCCCGCCAAGAGGTGATGGCCACACCTTC. It codes for CASSPPRGDGHTF.

The chain uses TRBV6-1 and TRBJ2-3; 10 bases are shared with TRBD2. V lost 2 bases to trimming and J lost 1 base; unmatched junction nucleotides: 3. CDR1 MNHNS and CDR2 SASEGT come from the germline V gene. There are 16 residues in the CDR3. The chain's CDR3 is CASSETSGMGTDTQYF. In DNA, the CDR3 is TGTGCCAGCAGTGAAACTAGCGGGATGGGCACAGATACGCAGTATTTT.

This clonotype was detected a few times. V gene TRBV5-1 combines with J gene TRBJ2-7, with D hard to call. The germline V gene has CDR1 SGHRS and CDR2 YFSETQ. Between the trimmed V and J ends, which lost 2 bases and 3 bases, there was a span of 9 bases. The CDR3 consists of 13 residues. The CDR3 DNA is TGCGCCAGCAGCTTAGCCGACATCTACGAGCAGTACTTC. Protein: CASSLADIYEQYF.

This clonotype was counted at least ten times. The gene calls are TRBV6-1 and TRBJ1-2; TRBD1 is a possible D gene (5 bases). This CDR3 is built from 14 residues. The V gene's germline CDR1 is MNHNS and CDR2 SASEGT. The V and J ends lost 9 bases and 1 base respectively, with 15 bases between them. The CDR3 DNA reads as TGTGCCAGTAGGGACCGTATCGTTAACTATGGCTACACCTTC. Amino acids: CASRDRIVNYGYTF.

In its sample, this clonotype was seen once. The CDR3 loop is CSAPPSGIGTEAFF. The CDR3, as DNA: TGCAGTGCTCCCCCGTCAGGGATCGGCACTGAAGCTTTCTTT. J is TRBJ1-1 and V is TRBV20-1; a possible D gene is TRBD1 (5 bases). Germline V gives CDR1 DFQATT, CDR2 SNEGSKA (reference sequence). V was trimmed by 5 bases and J by 4 bases, leaving 17 bases between them. The CDR3 covers 14 residues.

The chain links TRBV12-3 or TRBV12-4 to TRBJ2-1, with 7 bases matching TRBD2. V lost 7 bases, J lost 4 bases, and 10 bases stayed unmatched. The CDR3 spans 15 residues. The CDR3: CASTALGGNYNEQFF. For the CDR3, the DNA is TGTGCCAGCACCGCGCTCGGGGGGAATTACAATGAGCAGTTCTTC.

This clonotype showed up many times. The chain links TRBV28 to TRBJ2-7; 9 nucleotides line up with TRBD1. The germline gives CDR1 MDHEN, CDR2 SYDVKM. The trim removed 7 bases at V and 1 base at J, leaving 5 bases unmatched. The CDR3 contains 14 residues. The CDR3 DNA reads TGTGCCAGCAATACCGGGACAGGGTCCTACGAGCAGTACTTC. Protein: CASNTGTGSYEQYF.

In the case of this clonotype: With a much larger clone just one base away, this may be a read error. The gene calls are TRBV7-2 and TRBJ1-4, with unresolved D. CDR1 and CDR2 from the germline V gene are SGHTA and FQGNSA. The CDR3 consists of 14 residues. The DNA of the CDR3 is TGTGCCAGCAGTGTTCGTGAGAAAAATGATAAACTGTTTTTT. Encoded protein: CASSVREKNDKLFF. The variable domain in full, with the rest retrieved from reference TRBV7-2 and TRBJ1-4, is GAGVSQSPSNKVTEKGKDVELRCDPISGHTALYWYRQSLGQGLEFLIYFQGNSAPDKSGLPSDRFSAERTGGSVSTLTIQRTQQEDSAVYLCASSVREKNDKLFFGSGTQLSVL.